This paragraph reports one T cell receptor beta chain. It was with 60 Vbeta and 13 Jbeta primers that the PCR ran. The protocol was immunoSEQ multiplex PCR, while the TCRdb copy is restricted to in-frame clones and leaves out a portion. This sample yields around 78,000 clones, of which about two thirds are seen a single time; approximately 5.7% belongs to the top ten. These data originate in a study of cytomegalovirus exposure and HLA in healthy donors. The CDR3 length is 15 residues. Trimming shortened V by 0 bases and J by 0 bases, and 9 bases separated the two germline ends. Germline V gene sequence: CDR1 LGHNA, CDR2 YSLEER.

V and J are TRBV4-3 and TRBJ2-7, with D uncertain. The receptor was derived from a young man in good health and CMV-seropositive. Sequenced input: PBMCs. Here the CDR3 reads CASSQELQTSYEQYF. In nucleotides, the CDR3 is TGCGCCAGCAGCCAAGAGTTACAGACCTCCTACGAGCAGTACTTC.